This T cell receptor beta chain was sequenced for a study of regulatory T cells in long-lasting Graves disease. Assembly of TCR beta libraries relied on iRepertoire HTBI primers together with Arm-PCR of CDR3 regions. In the study's own analysis: Across all samples, roughly 62 TRBV segments and more than 11 TRBJ segments were identified. TCRdb recomputed calls from the multiplex PCR reads with MiXCR, one row per CDR3 protein. It is TCRdb's table, rather than the study itself, that gives the V and J calls and clone size. The data show around 500,000 distinct CDR3 sequences, 15% to 20% seen once. Trimming at V came to 7 bases and at J to 5 bases, leaving 10 bases not matched to a gene. The CDR3 spans 14 residues. Germline V gene data show CDR1 as SNHLY and CDR2 as FYNNEI. Broader study findings: Persistent disease exhibited a predilection for TRBV28, TRBJ1-2 and TRBJ2-5.

Time point described: newly diagnosed GD, antithyroid drugs for less than 3 months. Following extraction of RNA from PBMCs, that RNA was used to make the TCR library. This clonotype was picked up many times. Its antigen remains unidentified. These data are also associated with another study on T cells in Graves' hyperthyroidism and ophthalmopathy. That investigation notes: Peripheral blood also featured most of the thyroid clonotypes expanded above 0.001.

This sample comprised peripheral blood mononuclear cells (PBMCs), obtained at new diagnosis, from a patient treated with antithyroid drugs. The V gene is TRBV2, the J gene TRBJ2-5, with 7 bases fitting TRBD2. This TCR came from a woman aged 40-60 years with Graves disease. The CDR3 coding sequence is TGTGCCAGCACCGAATTGACTAGCTGGGAGACCCAGTACTTC. It codes for CASTELTSWETQYF. Drawing the rest from reference TRBV2 and TRBJ2-5, the complete variable domain is EPEVTQTPSHQVTQMGQEVILRCVPISNHLYFYWYRQILGQKVEFLVSFYNNEISEKSEIFDDQFSVERPDGSNFTLKIRSTKLEDSAMYFCASTELTSWETQYFGPGTRLLVL.